There are a few counts of the clone carrying this T cell receptor beta chain. Its antigen is undetermined. This specimen comes from a study of tumor-infiltrating lymphocytes in primary liver carcinoma. Study-level information: Stage T1-T3 N0M0 tumors measured roughly 4.2 to 10 cm at most. General observations from the study: With p = 0.039, the top-250-clone fraction in tumors significantly exceeded that in blood.

Unsorted whole blood supplied the blood RNA, and germline DNA was isolated too. Making TCR beta cDNA involved roughly 0.55 ug total RNA and a constant-region primer. Library construction for TCR beta comprised three nested multiplex PCR rounds performed with slightly modified ARM-PCR. Researchers ran the first two PCR rounds for roughly 10 cycles each with TRBV1-TRBV30 forward primers and a C-beta reverse primer. MiXCR was run by TCRdb on the multiplex PCR reads, yielding one entry per CDR3 protein. The sample lists approximately 330,000 distinct CDR3 sequences; almost 65% were seen once. Trimming shortened V by 5 bases and J by 0 bases, and 13 bases separated the two germline ends. Germline V gene data show CDR1 as MNHNY and CDR2 as SVGAGI (reference sequence). The CDR3 is 15 residues long.

Sequenced material: peripheral blood. This TCR was sampled from a man aged 35-49 years with primary liver carcinoma and hepatitis B virus infection. The genes are TRBV6-6 and TRBJ1-1; D ambiguous. The CDR3 here is CASSPDGPLNTEAFF. The DNA for the CDR3 is TGTGCCAGCAGTCCCGACGGACCTCTGAACACTGAAGCTTTCTTT.